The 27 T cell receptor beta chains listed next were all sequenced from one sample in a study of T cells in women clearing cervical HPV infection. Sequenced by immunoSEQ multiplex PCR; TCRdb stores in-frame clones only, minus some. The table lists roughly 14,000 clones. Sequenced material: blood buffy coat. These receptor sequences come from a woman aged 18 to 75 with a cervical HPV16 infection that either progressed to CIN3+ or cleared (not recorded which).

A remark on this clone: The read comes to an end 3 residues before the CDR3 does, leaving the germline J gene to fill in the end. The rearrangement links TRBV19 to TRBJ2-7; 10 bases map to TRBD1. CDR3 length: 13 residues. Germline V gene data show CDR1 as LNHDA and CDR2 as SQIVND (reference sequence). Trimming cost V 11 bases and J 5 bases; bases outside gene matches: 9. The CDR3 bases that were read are TGTGCCGGGTCCGGACAGGGGGATCACGAG. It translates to CAGSGQGDHE. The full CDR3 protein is CAGSGQGDHEQYF.

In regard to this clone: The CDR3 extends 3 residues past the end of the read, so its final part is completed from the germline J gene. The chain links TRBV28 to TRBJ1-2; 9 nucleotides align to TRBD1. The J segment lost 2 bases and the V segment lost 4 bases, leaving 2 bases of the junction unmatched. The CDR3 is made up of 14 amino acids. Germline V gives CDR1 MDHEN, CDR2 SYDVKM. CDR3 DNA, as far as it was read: TGTGCCAGCAGTTACAGGGGGCTCAACTATGGC. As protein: CASSYRGLNYG. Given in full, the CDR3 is CASSYRGLNYGYTF.

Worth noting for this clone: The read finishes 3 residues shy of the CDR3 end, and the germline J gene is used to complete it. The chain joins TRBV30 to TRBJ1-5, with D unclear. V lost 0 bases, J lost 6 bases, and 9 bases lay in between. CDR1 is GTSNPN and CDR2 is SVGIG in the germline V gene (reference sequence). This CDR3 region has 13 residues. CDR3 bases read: TGTGCCTGGAGTGTACAACGGGGTCAGCCC. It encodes CAWSVQRGQP. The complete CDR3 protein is CAWSVQRGQPQHF.

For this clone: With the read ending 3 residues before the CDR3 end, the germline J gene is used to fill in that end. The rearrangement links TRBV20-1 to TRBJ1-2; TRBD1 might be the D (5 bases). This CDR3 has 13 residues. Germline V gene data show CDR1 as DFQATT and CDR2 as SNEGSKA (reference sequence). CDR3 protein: CSASQALQGGYTF. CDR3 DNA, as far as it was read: TGCAGTGCTAGCCAAGCCCTGCAGGGAGGC.

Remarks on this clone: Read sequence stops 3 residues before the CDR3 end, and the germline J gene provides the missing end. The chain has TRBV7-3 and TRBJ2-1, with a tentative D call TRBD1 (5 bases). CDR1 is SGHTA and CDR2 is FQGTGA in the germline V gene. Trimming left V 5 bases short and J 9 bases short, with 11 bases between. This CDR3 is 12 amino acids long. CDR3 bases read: TGTGCCAGCAGCCCGCAGGGCCCTGAG. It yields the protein CASSPQGPE. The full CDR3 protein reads CASSPQGPEQFF.

The CDR3 here is CASSTRGTSYEQYF. The part of the CDR3 DNA that was read is TGTGCCAGCAGCACCAGGGGGACCTCCTACGAG. This chain uses TRBV11-2 with TRBJ2-7, with 7 bases fitting TRBD1. Read data end 3 residues before the CDR3 end; the end is taken from the germline J gene. This CDR3 region has 14 residues. Germline V lookup: CDR1 SGHAT, CDR2 FQNNGV. Trimming removed 5 bases from V and 0 bases from J; junction bases left unmatched: 4. Complete variable domain (other parts from reference TRBV11-2 and TRBJ2-7): EAGVAQSPRYKIIEKRQSVAFWCNPISGHATLYWYQQILGQGPKLLIQFQNNGVVDDSQLPKDRFSAERLKGVDSTLKIQPAKLEDSAVYLCASSTRGTSYEQYFGPGTRLTVT.

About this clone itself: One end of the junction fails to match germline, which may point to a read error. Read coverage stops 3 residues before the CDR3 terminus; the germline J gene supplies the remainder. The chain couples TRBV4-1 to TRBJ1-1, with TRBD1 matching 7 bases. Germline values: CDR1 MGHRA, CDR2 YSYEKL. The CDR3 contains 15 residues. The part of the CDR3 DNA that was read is TGCGCCAGCAGTCAAGGGACAGTATTAAACACTGAA. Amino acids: CASSQGTVLNTE. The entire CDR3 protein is CASSQGTVLNTEAFF.

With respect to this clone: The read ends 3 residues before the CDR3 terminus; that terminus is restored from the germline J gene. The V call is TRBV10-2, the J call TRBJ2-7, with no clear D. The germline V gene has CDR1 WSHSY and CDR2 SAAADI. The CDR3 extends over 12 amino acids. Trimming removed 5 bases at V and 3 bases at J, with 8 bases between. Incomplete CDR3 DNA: TGCGCCAGCAGTCAACAGTTCTACGAG. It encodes CASSQQFYE. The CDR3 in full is CASSQQFYEQYF.

The sequenced part of the CDR3 DNA is TGTGCCTGGAGTCGGCAGGGGATTCAGCCC. It translates to CAWSRQGIQP. The whole CDR3 sequence reads CAWSRQGIQPQHF. The chain carries TRBV30 and TRBJ1-5; perhaps TRBD1 as D (6 bases). The missing CDR3 end, 3 residues past where the read stops, is filled in from the germline J gene. The CDR3 consists of 13 residues. Germline CDR1 reads GTSNPN; CDR2 reads SVGIG (reference sequence). V was pared by 2 bases and J by 6 bases, with 11 bases between.

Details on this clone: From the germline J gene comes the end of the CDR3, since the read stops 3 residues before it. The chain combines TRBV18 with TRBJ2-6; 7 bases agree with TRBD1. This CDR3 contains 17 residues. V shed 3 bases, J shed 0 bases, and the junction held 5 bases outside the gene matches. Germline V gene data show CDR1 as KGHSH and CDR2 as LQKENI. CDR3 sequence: CASSPGQVASGANVLTF. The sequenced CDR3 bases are TGTGCCAGCTCACCTGGACAGGTGGCCTCTGGGGCCAACGTC.

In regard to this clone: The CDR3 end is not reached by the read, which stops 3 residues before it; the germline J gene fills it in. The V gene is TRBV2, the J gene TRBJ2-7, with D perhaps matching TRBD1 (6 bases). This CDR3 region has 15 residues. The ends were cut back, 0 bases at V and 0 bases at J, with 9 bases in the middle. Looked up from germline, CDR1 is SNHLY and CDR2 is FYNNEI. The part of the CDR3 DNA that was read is TGTGCCAGCAGTGAAGCGGGGGCGGGCTCCTACGAG. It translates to CASSEAGAGSYE. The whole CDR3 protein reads CASSEAGAGSYEQYF. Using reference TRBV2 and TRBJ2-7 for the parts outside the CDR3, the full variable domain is EPEVTQTPSHQVTQMGQEVILRCVPISNHLYFYWYRQILGQKVEFLVSFYNNEISEKSEIFDDQFSVERPDGSNFTLKIRSTKLEDSAMYFCASSEAGAGSYEQYFGPGTRLTVT.

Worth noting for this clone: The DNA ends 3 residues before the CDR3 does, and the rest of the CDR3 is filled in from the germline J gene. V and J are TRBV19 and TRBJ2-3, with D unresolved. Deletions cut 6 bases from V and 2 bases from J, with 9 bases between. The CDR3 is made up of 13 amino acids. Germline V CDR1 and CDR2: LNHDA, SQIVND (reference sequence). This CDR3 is CASSRGFTDTQYF. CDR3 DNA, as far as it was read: TGTGCCAGTAGCCGAGGCTTCACAGATACG.

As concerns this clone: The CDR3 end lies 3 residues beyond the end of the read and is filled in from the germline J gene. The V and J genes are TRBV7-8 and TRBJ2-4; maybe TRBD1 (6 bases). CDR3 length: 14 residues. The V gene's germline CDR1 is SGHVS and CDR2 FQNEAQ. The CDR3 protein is CASSFTGFGYGQYF. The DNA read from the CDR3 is TGTGCCAGCAGCTTTACAGGGTTCGGCTATGGT.

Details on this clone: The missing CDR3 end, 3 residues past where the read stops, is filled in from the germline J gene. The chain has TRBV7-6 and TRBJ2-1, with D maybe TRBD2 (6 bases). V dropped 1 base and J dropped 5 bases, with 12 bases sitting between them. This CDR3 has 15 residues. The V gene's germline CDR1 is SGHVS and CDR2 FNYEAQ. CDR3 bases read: TGTGCCAGCAGCTTAGTTGGGGGGTTGAACAATGAG. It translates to CASSLVGGLNNE. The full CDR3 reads CASSLVGGLNNEQFF.

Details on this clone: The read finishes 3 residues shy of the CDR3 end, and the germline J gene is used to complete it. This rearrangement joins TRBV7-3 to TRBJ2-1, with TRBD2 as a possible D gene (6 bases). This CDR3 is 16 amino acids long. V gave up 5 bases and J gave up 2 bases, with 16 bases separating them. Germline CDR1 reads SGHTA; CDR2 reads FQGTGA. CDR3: CASSKGTGGAYNEQFF. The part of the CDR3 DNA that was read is TGTGCCAGCAGCAAAGGCACCGGGGGAGCCTACAATGAG.

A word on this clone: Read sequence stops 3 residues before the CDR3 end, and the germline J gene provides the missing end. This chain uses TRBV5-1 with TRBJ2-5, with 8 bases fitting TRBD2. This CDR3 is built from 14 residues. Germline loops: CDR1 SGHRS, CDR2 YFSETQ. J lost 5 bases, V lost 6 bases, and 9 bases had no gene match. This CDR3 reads CASTPGGEAETQYF. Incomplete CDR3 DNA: TGCGCCAGCACCCCGGGAGGGGAGGCGGAGACC.

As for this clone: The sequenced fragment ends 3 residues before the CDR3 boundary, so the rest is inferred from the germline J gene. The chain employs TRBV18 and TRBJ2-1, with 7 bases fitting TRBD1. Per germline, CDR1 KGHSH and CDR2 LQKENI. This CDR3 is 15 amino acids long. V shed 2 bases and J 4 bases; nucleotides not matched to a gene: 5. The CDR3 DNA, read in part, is TGTGCCAGCTCACCAGGACAGGAGCGATACAATGAG. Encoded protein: CASSPGQERYNE. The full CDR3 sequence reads CASSPGQERYNEQFF.

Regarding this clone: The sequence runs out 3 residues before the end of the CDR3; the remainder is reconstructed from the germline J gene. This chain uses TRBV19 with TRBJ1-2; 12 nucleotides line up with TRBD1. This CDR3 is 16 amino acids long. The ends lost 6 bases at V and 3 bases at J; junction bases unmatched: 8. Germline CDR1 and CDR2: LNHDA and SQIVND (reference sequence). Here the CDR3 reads CASSPGQGAKDYGYTF. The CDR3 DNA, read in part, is TGTGCCAGTAGCCCGGGACAGGGGGCGAAGGACTATGGC.

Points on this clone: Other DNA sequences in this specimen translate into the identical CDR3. The CDR3 loop is CASRGGVQGAGLETQYF. CDR3 DNA, as far as it was read: TGCGCCAGCAGGGGGGGCGTCCAGGGGGCTGGTTTGGAGACC. The rearrangement uses TRBV5-1 and TRBJ2-5, with 8 bases lining up with TRBD1. From the germline J gene comes the end of the CDR3, since the read stops 3 residues before it. Per the germline V gene, CDR1 is SGHRS and CDR2 is YFSETQ. J lost 5 bases, V lost 5 bases, and 17 bases had no gene match. The CDR3 runs 17 residues.

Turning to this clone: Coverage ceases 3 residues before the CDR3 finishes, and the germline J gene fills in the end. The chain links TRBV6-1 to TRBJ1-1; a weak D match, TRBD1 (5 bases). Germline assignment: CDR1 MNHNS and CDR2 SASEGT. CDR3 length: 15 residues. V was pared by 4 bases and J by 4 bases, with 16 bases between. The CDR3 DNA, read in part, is TGTGCCAGCAGTGGGGGGGAGATTGTGGGCACTGAA. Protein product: CASSGGEIVGTE. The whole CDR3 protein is CASSGGEIVGTEAFF.

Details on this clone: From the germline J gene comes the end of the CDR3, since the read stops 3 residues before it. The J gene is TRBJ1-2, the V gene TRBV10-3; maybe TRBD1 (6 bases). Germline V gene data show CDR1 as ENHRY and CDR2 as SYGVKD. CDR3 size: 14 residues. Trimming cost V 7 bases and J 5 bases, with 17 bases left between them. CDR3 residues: CAITKAQGRYGYTF. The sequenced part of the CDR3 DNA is TGTGCCATCACCAAAGCGCAGGGGAGGTATGGC.

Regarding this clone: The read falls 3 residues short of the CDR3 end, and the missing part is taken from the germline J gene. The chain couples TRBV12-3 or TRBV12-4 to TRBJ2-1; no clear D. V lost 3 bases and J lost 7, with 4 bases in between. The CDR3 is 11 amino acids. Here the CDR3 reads CASSFANEQFF. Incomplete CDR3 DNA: TGTGCCAGCAGTTTTGCGAATGAG.

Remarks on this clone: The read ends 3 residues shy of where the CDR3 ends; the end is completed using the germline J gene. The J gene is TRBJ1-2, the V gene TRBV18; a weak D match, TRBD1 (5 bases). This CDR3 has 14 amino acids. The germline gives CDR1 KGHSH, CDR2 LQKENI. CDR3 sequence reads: CASSPPGLAADYTF. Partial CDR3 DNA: TGTGCCAGCTCACCCCCGGGACTAGCTGCCGAC. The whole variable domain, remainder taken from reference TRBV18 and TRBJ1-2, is NAGVMQNPRHLVRRRGQEARLRCSPMKGHSHVYWYRQLPEEGLKFMVYLQKENIIDESGMPKERFSAEFPKEGPSILRIQQVVRGDSAAYFCASSPPGLAADYTFGSGTRLTVV.

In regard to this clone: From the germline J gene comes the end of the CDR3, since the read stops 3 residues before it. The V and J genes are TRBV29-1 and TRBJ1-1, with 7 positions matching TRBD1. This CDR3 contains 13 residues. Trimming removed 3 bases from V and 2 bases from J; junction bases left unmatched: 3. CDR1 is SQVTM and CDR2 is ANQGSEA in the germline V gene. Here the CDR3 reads CSVETGKNTEAFF. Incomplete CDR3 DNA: TGCAGCGTTGAGACAGGGAAAAACACTGAA.

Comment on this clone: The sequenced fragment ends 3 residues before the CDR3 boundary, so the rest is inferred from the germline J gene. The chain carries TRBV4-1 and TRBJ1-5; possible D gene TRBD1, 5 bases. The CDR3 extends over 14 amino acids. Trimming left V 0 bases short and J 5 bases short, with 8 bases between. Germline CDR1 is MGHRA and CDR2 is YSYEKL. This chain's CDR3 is CASSQEETDQPQHF. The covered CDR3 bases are TGCGCCAGCAGCCAAGAAGAGACAGATCAGCCC.

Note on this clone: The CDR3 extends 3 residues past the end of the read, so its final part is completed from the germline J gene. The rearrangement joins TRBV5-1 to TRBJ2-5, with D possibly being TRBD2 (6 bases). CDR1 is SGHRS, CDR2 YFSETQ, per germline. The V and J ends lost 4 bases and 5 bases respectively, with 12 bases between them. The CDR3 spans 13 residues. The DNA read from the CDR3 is TGCGCCAGCAGCACCTTTGGGGGGGAGACC. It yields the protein CASSTFGGET. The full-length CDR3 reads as CASSTFGGETQYF.

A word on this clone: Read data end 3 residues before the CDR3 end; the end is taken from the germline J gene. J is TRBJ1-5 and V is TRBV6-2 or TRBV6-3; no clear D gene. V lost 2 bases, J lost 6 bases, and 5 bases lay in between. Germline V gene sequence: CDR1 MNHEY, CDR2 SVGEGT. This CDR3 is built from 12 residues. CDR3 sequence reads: CASSYVLQPQHF. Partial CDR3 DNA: TGTGCCAGCAGTTACGTACTTCAGCCC.